Presented here are 9 T cell receptor beta chains from one specimen sequenced in a study of T cells in Graves' hyperthyroidism and ophthalmopathy. TCR beta CDR3 regions were amplified from RNA transcripts. The primer set for the first-round RT-PCR of the TCR CDR3 was HTBI. In TCRdb, the multiplex PCR reads were re-called with MiXCR into one record per CDR3 protein. This sample has fewer than 350,000 distinct CDR3 sequences, with approximately 16% found just once. Source material: blood. These receptors were collected from a woman in her forties or fifties with Graves' hyperthyroidism that later progressed to Graves' ophthalmopathy.

This clonotype was seen many times. The chain combines TRBV5-1 with TRBJ1-1; D remains ambiguous. CDR1 is SGHRS, CDR2 YFSETQ, per germline. V gave up 4 bases and J gave up 8 bases, with 15 bases separating them. The CDR3 totals 13 residues. The CDR3 protein is CASSLATSREAFF. CDR3 in DNA: TGCGCCAGCAGCCTCGCCACTTCACGGGAAGCTTTCTTT.

The chain combines TRBV27 with TRBJ2-4; no firm D call. This CDR3 has 14 amino acids. Germline V lookup: CDR1 MNHEY, CDR2 SMNVEV (reference sequence). V lost 6 bases to trimming and J lost 0 bases, with 9 bases between them. The CDR3: CASRPGLAKNIQYF. The CDR3 nucleotides are TGTGCCAGCAGGCCTGGGCTAGCCAAAAACATTCAGTACTTC.

There are many counts of this clonotype. V and J are TRBV20-1 and TRBJ1-4; D may be TRBD1 (6 bases). V lost 5 bases to trimming and J lost 5 bases, with 18 bases between them. The CDR3 is 15 residues long. Germline values: CDR1 DFQATT, CDR2 SNEGSKA (reference sequence). The CDR3 protein is CSARPYRVENEKLFF. CDR3 in DNA: TGCAGTGCTCGCCCTTACAGGGTGGAGAATGAAAAACTGTTTTTT.

This clonotype was counted between two and nine times. V is TRBV19 and J is TRBJ2-1; D perhaps matches TRBD2 (5 bases). The CDR3 totals 14 residues. In germline, CDR1 is LNHDA, CDR2 SQIVND (reference sequence). Trimming pared 3 bases from V and 5 bases from J, leaving 11 bases between. Here the CDR3 reads CASSIGIGNNEQFF. The CDR3 DNA reads as TGTGCCAGTAGTATCGGGATAGGGAACAATGAGCAGTTCTTC.

This clonotype was observed at least ten times. The chain recombines TRBV20-1 with TRBJ2-1, with D perhaps given as TRBD1 or TRBD2 (7 bases each). V lost 6 bases to trimming and J lost 3 bases, with 15 bases between them. The CDR3 spans 14 residues. Germline CDR1 is DFQATT and CDR2 is SNEGSKA (reference sequence). The chain's CDR3 is CSAWGGQSYNEQFF. The CDR3 region has the DNA TGCAGTGCCTGGGGGGGACAGAGCTACAATGAGCAGTTCTTC.

This clonotype has at least ten counts. V usage is TRBV11-2 and J usage is TRBJ2-4; no clear D gene. The germline V gene has CDR1 SGHAT and CDR2 FQNNGV. V lost 0 bases, J lost 7 bases, and 13 bases lay in between. This CDR3 has 15 amino acids. The CDR3 DNA reads as TGTGCCAGCAGCTTAGAAACCTGGCTAAGTAACATTCAGTACTTC. Translating it yields CASSLETWLSNIQYF.

This clonotype was counted many times. This chain's CDR3 is CASSQDRAQSDEQFF. DNA of the CDR3: TGTGCCAGCAGCCAAGATCGGGCTCAATCCGATGAGCAGTTCTTC. This chain uses TRBV3-1 with TRBJ2-1; D call uncertain. Trimming pared 0 bases from V and 8 bases from J, leaving 14 bases between. Germline V lookup: CDR1 LGHDT, CDR2 YNNKEL (reference sequence). The CDR3 totals 15 residues.

This clonotype was recorded at least ten times. The V gene is TRBV5-1, the J gene TRBJ2-7; TRBD1 matches at 7 bases. Trimming at V came to 3 bases and at J to 5 bases, leaving 5 bases not matched to a gene. CDR3 size: 13 residues. Per germline, CDR1 SGHRS and CDR2 YFSETQ. In DNA, the CDR3 is TGCGCCAGCAGCTCGGGACAGTACCACGAGCAGTACTTC. It is translated as CASSSGQYHEQYF.

The sample holds many counts of this clonotype. This chain links TRBV11-1 with TRBJ2-1; 8 bases map to TRBD2. The V gene's germline CDR1 is SGHAT and CDR2 FQDESV (reference sequence). The CDR3 runs to 15 residues. V dropped 2 bases and J dropped 6; count of bases not matched to a gene: 6. CDR3 protein: CASSLIPSGGNEQFF. Written as DNA, the CDR3 is TGTGCCAGCAGCTTAATCCCCAGCGGGGGCAATGAGCAGTTCTTC.